These 9 T cell receptor beta chains came from one sample sequenced in a study of shared clonotypes between healthy human individuals (TCRdb year 2020). The protocol used for the library was the immunoSEQ multiplex PCR assay. TCRdb took this table from immuneACCESS and kept in-frame rearrangements with V and J called. Such tables lack part of the clones; where checked against another copy, unresolved V genes explain under half of the gap, and the rest is unexplained. The sample includes approximately 2.1 million clones, with approximately 95% observed a single time. 0.39% of the sample belongs to the ten largest clones. The sequenced sample consisted of naive CD4+ T cells from PBMCs. The sample's cell subset or site label is to be understood as: CD45RA+ positively selected. Receptors were obtained from a young man in good health. Some clones in this sample may be carry-over from other donors' samples.

This rearrangement joins TRBV4-1 to TRBJ1-5; a weak D match, TRBD1 (5 bases). This CDR3 contains 13 residues. CDR1 is MGHRA, CDR2 YSYEKL, per germline. V lost 0 bases and J lost 6, with 6 bases in between. CDR3 region: CASSQERGQPQHF. The DNA for the CDR3 is TGCGCCAGCAGCCAAGAGAGGGGTCAGCCCCAGCATTTT.

The CDR3 protein is CASSLVTGVGQPQHF. CDR3 in DNA: TGCGCCAGCAGCTTGGTAACAGGGGTTGGTCAGCCCCAGCATTTT. This rearrangement joins TRBV5-1 to TRBJ1-5; 7 bases line up with TRBD1. This CDR3 has 15 residues. From germline, CDR1 is SGHRS and CDR2 YFSETQ. J lost 6 bases, V lost 0 bases, and 6 bases had no gene match.

The chain has TRBV19 and TRBJ2-7, with D tentatively TRBD1 (5 bases). Germline-derived CDR1 and CDR2 are LNHDA and SQIVND (reference sequence). The CDR3 loop spans 15 amino acids. With 3 bases removed from V and 1 base from J, the gap between germline ends came to 13 bases. The CDR3 nucleotides are TGTGCCAGTAGTATGATTTGGGGCGCATCCTACGAGCAGTACTTC. This sequence encodes CASSMIWGASYEQYF.

The V call is TRBV7-9, the J call TRBJ1-2; 7 bases line up with TRBD1. This CDR3 has 15 residues. The germline V gene has CDR1 SEHNR and CDR2 FQNEAQ (reference sequence). V dropped 2 bases and J dropped 4; count of bases not matched to a gene: 7. CDR3 sequence (DNA): TGTGCCAGCAGCTTACCTTCCAGGGGGATCTATGGCTACACCTTC. Residues: CASSLPSRGIYGYTF.

The V call is TRBV19, the J call TRBJ1-5; D is possibly TRBD1 (5 bases). Deletions cut 5 bases from V and 2 bases from J, with 16 bases between. This CDR3 contains 16 residues. The germline V gene has CDR1 LNHDA and CDR2 SQIVND (reference sequence). In DNA, the CDR3 is TGTGCCAGTAGTCTCGGGTCGGGGCTGGGCAATCAGCCCCAGCATTTT. Its protein product is CASSLGSGLGNQPQHF.

This clone is a singleton in its sample. The sample has other DNA sequences that encode this CDR3 too. The V gene is TRBV5-1, the J gene TRBJ2-1; TRBD2 matches 7 bases. The CDR3 has 16 residues. The germline gives CDR1 SGHRS, CDR2 YFSETQ. Losses at the gene ends were 0 bases for V and 2 bases for J; bases not matched to a gene: 5. This CDR3 reads CASSLEASGAYNEQFF. The CDR3 nucleotides are TGCGCCAGCAGCTTGGAAGCTAGCGGTGCCTACAATGAGCAGTTCTTC. Combining the CDR3 with reference TRBV5-1 and TRBJ2-1 gives the whole variable domain KAGVTQTPRYLIKTRGQQVTLSCSPISGHRSVSWYQQTPGQGLQFLFEYFSETQRNKGNFPGRFSGRQFSNSRSEMNVSTLELGDSALYLCASSLEASGAYNEQFFGPGTRLTVL.

V is TRBV2 and J is TRBJ1-6, with TRBD1 identical over 8 bases. This CDR3 comprises 15 residues. Germline values: CDR1 SNHLY, CDR2 FYNNEI. The V gene end was trimmed by 3 bases and the J gene end by 7 bases; junction bases not matched to a gene: 5. The chain's CDR3 is CASSEGQGANSPLHF. DNA of the CDR3: TGTGCCAGCAGTGAGGGGCAGGGGGCCAATTCACCCCTCCACTTT. The whole variable domain, filled in from reference TRBV2 and TRBJ1-6, reads EPEVTQTPSHQVTQMGQEVILRCVPISNHLYFYWYRQILGQKVEFLVSFYNNEISEKSEIFDDQFSVERPDGSNFTLKIRSTKLEDSAMYFCASSEGQGANSPLHFGNGTRLTVT.

The chain joins TRBV5-6 to TRBJ1-2; 11 bases map to TRBD1. The CDR3 spans 15 residues. Losses at the gene ends were 4 bases for V and 8 bases for J; bases not matched to a gene: 10. Germline values: CDR1 SGHDT, CDR2 YYEEEE. The CDR3 nucleotides read TGTGCCAGCAGCCCGACTGGGACAGGGGGTCGGGGCTACACCTTC. This gives the protein CASSPTGTGGRGYTF. Supplemented by reference TRBV5-6 and TRBJ1-2, the full variable domain reads DAGVTQSPTHLIKTRGQQVTLRCSPKSGHDTVSWYQQALGQGPQFIFQYYEEEERQRGNFPDRFSGHQFPNYSSELNVNALLLGDSALYLCASSPTGTGGRGYTFGSGTRLTVV.

The V call is TRBV27, the J call TRBJ2-3; weak D call: TRBD2 (6 bases). The CDR3 loop spans 19 amino acids. The germline V gene has CDR1 MNHEY and CDR2 SMNVEV (reference sequence). Trimming removed 4 bases at V and 1 base at J, with 24 bases between. The CDR3 DNA reads TGTGCCAGCAGTTCCCGGGAGAGCCGACGGGACCAGGGCACAGATACGCAGTATTTT. Its translation is CASSSRESRRDQGTDTQYF.